This T cell receptor (beta chain) was sequenced in a study of spatial heterogeneity in lung cancer. General study results and limits: How many expanded intratumoral alpha and beta TCRs were present tracked the tumor mutation count, which was a count of nonsynonymous mutations.

This sample's time point: sample taken at primary tumor resection. This clonotype was counted only a few times. Its antigen is undetermined. TCRdb re-analysed the 5' RACE reads in MiXCR, keeping a single row per CDR3 protein. The sample includes about 10,000 distinct CDR3 sequences, 7% to 9% of them seen just once. The sequence came from a male donor with early-stage non-small cell lung cancer. The specimen comprised lung tumor tissue, sampled at surgery.

The CDR3 nucleotides read TGTGCCAGCACCTCCCTCGGCGGGGTAACAGATACGCAGTATTTT. It encodes CASTSLGGVTDTQYF. This chain links TRBV7-9 with TRBJ2-3; tentative D call: TRBD2 (6 bases). Germline lookup yields CDR1 SEHNR and CDR2 FQNEAQ (reference sequence). CDR3 length: 15 residues. The ends were cut back, 7 bases at V and 3 bases at J, with 17 bases in the middle.